This paragraph reports one T cell receptor beta chain. Its antigen is undetermined. The Oncomine TCR Beta short-read assay sequenced DNA from cultured CD4+ T cells. Once CD4+ T cells had been cultured, genomic DNA was extracted from them. MiXCR, run by TCRdb on the PCR reads, gives a single entry per CDR3 protein. The sample yields 15,000 to 20,000 distinct CDR3 sequences, approximately 40% seen once. The data derive from a study of vaccination and CD4 T cells after COVID-19. The wider study: Culture controls were given either a CEFX pool, an HIV-1 Nef pool, or no peptide.

Described treatment: 10-day PBMC culture with coronavirus spike peptide pools or control peptides (ViraFEST assay). This receptor was identified in a human donor who had recovered from COVID-19. The sample comprised CD4+ T cells from blood, cultured in vitro.

CDR3 amino acids: CASGGQNTDTQYF. The DNA for the CDR3 is TGTGCCAGCGGGGGACAGAACACAGATACGCAGTATTTT. This sequence joins TRBV6-1 and TRBJ2-3, with 7 bases that match TRBD1. CDR3 length equals 13 residues. V shed 8 bases, J shed 2 bases, and the junction held 4 bases outside the gene matches. Germline CDR1 reads MNHNS; CDR2 reads SASEGT.